Below are 5 T cell receptor beta chains sequenced from a single sample in a study of persistence of HIV-infected CD4 T cells. The stimulus was lysate of CMV-infected fibroblasts, approximately 9.6 ug/mL. Responding CD4+ T cells were sorted by upregulation of both CD40 ligand and CD69. The libraries were made with immunoSEQ version 4 in survey mode. Sequencing used immunoSEQ multiplex PCR; TCRdb keeps in-frame clones, though not all of them. The sample carries 15,000 to 25,000 clones, about 80% recorded once. No antigen has been identified for these receptors. The sequenced sample was CD4+ T cells sorted from PBMCs after roughly 18-hour stimulation, obtained from a patient who received antiretroviral therapy. The receptors come from an adult man with HIV who was CMV-seropositive.

This sequence joins TRBV9 and TRBJ2-1; maybe TRBD1 (7 bases). The germline gives CDR1 SGDLS, CDR2 YYNGEE. V was shortened by 0 bases and J by 4 bases, with 14 bases between the two germline ends. The CDR3 length is 16 residues. CDR3 in amino acids: CASSVAGGGPYNEQFF. CDR3 bases: TGTGCCAGCAGCGTAGCTGGAGGGGGCCCTTACAATGAGCAGTTCTTC.

The rearrangement uses TRBV7-3 and TRBJ2-1, with TRBD1 matching 11 bases. This CDR3 spans 15 amino acids. Germline CDR1 is SGHTA and CDR2 is FQGTGA. Germline trimming cut 5 bases from V and 8 bases from J; bases unmatched to any gene: 8. CDR3 amino acids: CASSPDRGQMYEQFF. CDR3 nucleotide sequence: TGTGCCAGCAGCCCGGACAGGGGGCAAATGTATGAGCAGTTCTTC.

The V call is TRBV3-1 (or the pseudogene TRBV3-2), the J call TRBJ2-2; a possible D gene is TRBD1 (5 bases). Between the trimmed V and J ends, which lost 7 bases and 6 bases, there was a span of 21 bases. Germline V lookup: CDR1 LGHDT, CDR2 YNNKEL (reference sequence). This CDR3 contains 16 residues. In DNA form, the CDR3 reads TGTGCCAGCACTCCTCAGGGTCCCTTTTGGTCCGGGGAGCTGTTTTTT. It encodes CASTPQGPFWSGELFF.

The genes are TRBV29-1 and TRBJ1-2; 11 bases align to TRBD1. V was clipped by 7 bases and J by 8 bases; unmatched bases: 6. This CDR3 region has 12 residues. CDR1 and CDR2 from the germline V gene are SQVTM and ANQGSEA. The CDR3 region is CSGGGQGGGYTF. CDR3 coding DNA: TGCAGCGGCGGGGGACAGGGGGGCGGCTACACCTTC. Full variable domain (rest looked up from reference TRBV29-1 and TRBJ1-2): SAVISQKPSRDICQRGTSLTIQCQVDSQVTMMFWYRQQPGQSLTLIATANQGSEATYESGFVIDKFPISRPNLTFSTLTVSNMSPEDSSIYLCSGGGQGGGYTFGSGTRLTVV.

The gene calls are TRBV3-1 (or the pseudogene TRBV3-2) and TRBJ1-6; D may be TRBD1 (6 bases). V was cut by 2 bases and J by 9 bases, with 17 bases left in between. In germline, CDR1 is LGHDT, CDR2 YNNKEL (reference sequence). There are 16 residues in the CDR3. DNA of the CDR3: TGTGCCAGCAGCCAACCTCTTACAGGGAGGACTTCACCCCTCCACTTT. It is translated as CASSQPLTGRTSPLHF.